This T cell receptor beta chain emerged from a study of blood T cell repertoires in COVID-19. Turning to the study itself: The samples span acute and convalescent COVID-19 from the United States, Italy and Spain. T cells, B-cell-depleted T cells, or PBMCs supplied cDNA or gDNA.

With V trimmed by 4 bases and J by 4 bases, 9 bases remained unmatched. The germline V gene has CDR1 MDHEN and CDR2 SYDVKM. This CDR3 is 16 amino acids long. Per the original data handling: For nucleated cells, counts were estimated from reference gene primer amplification. The table came from immunoSEQ multiplex PCR; TCRdb's copy has only in-frame clones and leaves some out. Clone size and V and J calls were adopted from that table, with D and trimming inferred from the DNA. The data show tens of thousands of clones, around 90% seen once. The V gene is TRBV28, the J gene TRBJ1-1; 10 nucleotides line up with TRBD1. The clonotype originates from a human donor with acute or convalescent COVID-19. The donor label of this sample is uncertain. The sample comprised peripheral blood. The CDR3 DNA is TGTGCCAGCAGTTCTCGGACAGGGGGGAGGGGCACTGAAGCTTTCTTT. Its protein is CASSSRTGGRGTEAFF. The entire variable domain, with the rest obtained from reference TRBV28 and TRBJ1-1, is as follows: DVKVTQSSRYLVKRTGEKVFLECVQDMDHENMFWYRQDPGLGLRLIYFSYDVKMKEKGDIPEGYSVSREKKERFSLILESASTNQTSMYLCASSSRTGGRGTEAFFGQGTRLTVV.